The entry below describes one T cell receptor beta chain. The source of the sample is a study of blood T cells in healthy people across ages. The CDR3 contains 17 residues. The ends lost 3 bases at V and 0 bases at J; junction bases unmatched: 9. Germline V lookup: CDR1 MNHNS, CDR2 SASEGT. A sample-barcoded 5' primer and a J-beta primer mix were used in a second PCR of roughly 6 to 12 cycles. MiXCR was run by TCRdb on the 5' RACE reads, yielding one entry per CDR3 protein. The data hold 850,000 to 1,300,000 distinct CDR3 sequences, with 35% to 55% observed a single time. This clonotype was obtained from an older woman in good health. Sequenced input: blood. V gene TRBV6-1 combines with J gene TRBJ2-7, with TRBD1 identical over 9 bases. CDR3 residues: CASSDLGQGSSSYEQYF. As DNA, the CDR3 is TGTGCCAGCAGTGACCTCGGACAGGGGTCTTCCTCCTACGAGCAGTACTTC.